This passage covers 27 T cell receptor beta chains from one sample sequenced in a study of T cell changes during pregnancy in multiple sclerosis. Sequencing used immunoSEQ multiplex PCR; TCRdb keeps in-frame clones, though not all of them. The sample consists of around 100,000 clones, more than 85% of them appearing once. Sequencing used peripheral blood, obtained in the second trimester of pregnancy. These receptors were collected from a female donor with multiple sclerosis, enrolled in a pregnancy study.

The chain is built from TRBV6-1 and TRBJ1-2; a possible D gene is TRBD1 (6 bases). CDR1 is MNHNS, CDR2 SASEGT, per germline. The CDR3 has 13 amino acids. Between the trimmed V and J ends, which lost 5 bases and 2 bases, there was a span of 9 bases. The CDR3 spells CASSPTGNYGYTF. Written as DNA, the CDR3 is TGTGCCAGCAGTCCCACAGGGAACTATGGCTACACCTTC.

The V gene is TRBV7-2, the J gene TRBJ2-1; D gene uncertain. The germline V gene encodes CDR1 SGHTA and CDR2 FQGNSA. There are 15 residues in the CDR3. The V and J ends lost 8 bases and 0 bases respectively, with 14 bases between them. DNA of the CDR3: TGTGCCAGCTCTAGACTGAGAAGCTCCTACAATGAGCAGTTCTTC. Translating it yields CASSRLRSSYNEQFF. The variable domain in full, with the rest retrieved from reference TRBV7-2 and TRBJ2-1, is GAGVSQSPSNKVTEKGKDVELRCDPISGHTALYWYRQSLGQGLEFLIYFQGNSAPDKSGLPSDRFSAERTGGSVSTLTIQRTQQEDSAVYLCASSRLRSSYNEQFFGPGTRLTVL.

The chain is built from TRBV5-1 and TRBJ2-1, with a possible D match to TRBD2 (5 bases). This CDR3 comprises 11 residues. V lost 6 bases and J lost 8, with 9 bases in between. CDR1 and CDR2 from the germline V gene are SGHRS and YFSETQ. The CDR3 protein is CASTRAHEQFF. In DNA, the CDR3 is TGCGCCAGCACGCGGGCACATGAGCAGTTCTTC.

V gene TRBV6-5 combines with J gene TRBJ2-1, with TRBD2 matching over 11 bases. The CDR3 has 14 residues. Per the germline V gene, CDR1 is MNHEY and CDR2 is SVGAGI. The V gene end was trimmed by 6 bases and the J gene end by 7 bases; junction bases not matched to a gene: 5. The CDR3: CASRFSGRENEQFF. Here the CDR3 DNA reads TGTGCCAGCAGATTTAGCGGGAGGGAGAATGAGCAGTTCTTC.

The table lists this clone with a count of one. The chain joins TRBV27 to TRBJ2-7; possibly TRBD2 for D (6 bases). The CDR3 spans 12 residues. The V end was cut by 3 bases, the J end by 7 bases, with 10 bases between. CDR1 and CDR2 (germline): MNHEY, SMNVEV (reference sequence). DNA of the CDR3: TGTGCCAGCAGTTTCCGGGACTCTGAGCAGTACTTC. Its protein is CASSFRDSEQYF.

The chain has TRBV5-4 and TRBJ2-2; 14 bases line up with TRBD2. The CDR3 is 16 amino acids. Looked up from germline, CDR1 is SGHNT and CDR2 is YYREEE (reference sequence). V trimming: 4 bases; J trimming: 4 bases; junction bases outside the gene matches: 3. Here the CDR3 DNA reads TGTGCCAGCAGCGGAGGACTAGCGGGAGGCACCGGGGAGCTGTTTTTT. Translated: CASSGGLAGGTGELFF.

The chain has TRBV11-2 and TRBJ2-7; tentatively, D is TRBD1 (5 bases). Germline CDR1 is SGHAT and CDR2 is FQNNGV. Trimming pared 2 bases from V and 5 bases from J, leaving 13 bases between. This CDR3 contains 14 residues. Written as DNA, the CDR3 is TGTGCCAGCAGCTTACGTTGGGGCTATGACGAGCAGTACTTC. Amino acid sequence: CASSLRWGYDEQYF.

The rearrangement uses TRBV9 and TRBJ1-1; D gene uncertain. Trimming removed 7 bases from V and 4 bases from J, with 5 bases in between. Germline CDR1 is SGDLS and CDR2 is YYNGEE. The CDR3 covers 10 residues. The CDR3 DNA reads as TGTGCCAGCGGGCCCACTGAAGCTTTCTTT. Protein: CASGPTEAFF.

The genes are TRBV18 and TRBJ2-1, with D hard to call. Germline V lookup: CDR1 KGHSH, CDR2 LQKENI. This CDR3 region has 15 residues. V was trimmed by 2 bases and J by 6 bases, leaving 14 bases between them. CDR3 DNA: TGTGCCAGCTCACCATCGCTTAGTTTCGGCAATGAGCAGTTCTTC. Translation gives CASSPSLSFGNEQFF. The full variable domain, its missing parts supplied by reference TRBV18 and TRBJ2-1, is NAGVMQNPRHLVRRRGQEARLRCSPMKGHSHVYWYRQLPEEGLKFMVYLQKENIIDESGMPKERFSAEFPKEGPSILRIQQVVRGDSAAYFCASSPSLSFGNEQFFGPGTRLTVL.

The rearrangement joins TRBV4-2 to TRBJ1-4; 7 bases align to TRBD1. The V gene's germline CDR1 is LGHNA and CDR2 YNFKEQ. After removal of 6 bases from V and 6 bases from J, the junction contained 10 bases not matched to a gene. The CDR3 contains 15 residues. The CDR3 loop is CASSLSRGFDEKLFF. The CDR3 DNA is TGTGCCAGCAGTTTGTCCAGGGGGTTTGATGAAAAACTGTTTTTT.

This chain joins TRBV15 and TRBJ2-1, with 9 nucleotides matching TRBD2. The CDR3 is 14 amino acids. V shed 9 bases, J shed 8 bases, and the junction held 11 bases outside the gene matches. Germline V gene sequence: CDR1 LNHNV, CDR2 YYDKDF (reference sequence). The CDR3 loop reads CATRSSGMAYEQFF. The DNA for the CDR3 is TGTGCCACAAGATCTAGCGGGATGGCGTATGAGCAGTTCTTC.

The chain combines TRBV27 with TRBJ2-5; D might be TRBD1 (5 bases). Per germline, CDR1 MNHEY and CDR2 SMNVEV (reference sequence). V was clipped by 5 bases and J by 2 bases, with 18 bases between them. CDR3 length: 16 amino acids. DNA of the CDR3: TGTGCCAGCAGTAAGACCACTTGGCGGACACAAGAGACCCAGTACTTC. It yields the protein CASSKTTWRTQETQYF.

V is TRBV11-3 and J is TRBJ2-7, with D unresolved. The germline V and J ends were trimmed by 4 bases and 3 bases, with 7 bases remaining between them. Germline CDR1 reads SGHNT; CDR2 reads YENEEA. The CDR3 length is 12 residues. This CDR3 is CASSSNGYEQYF. In nucleotides, the CDR3 is TGTGCCAGCAGCTCAAACGGCTACGAGCAGTACTTC. The entire variable domain, with the rest obtained from reference TRBV11-3 and TRBJ2-7, is as follows: EAGVVQSPRYKIIEKKQPVAFWCNPISGHNTLYWYLQNLGQGPELLIRYENEEAVDDSQLPKDRFSAERLKGVDSTLKIQPAELGDSAVYLCASSSNGYEQYFGPGTRLTVT.

V is TRBV7-9 and J is TRBJ2-7; 10 bases fit TRBD1. From germline, CDR1 is SEHNR and CDR2 FQNEAQ (reference sequence). The length of the CDR3 is 15 residues. V lost 4 bases and J lost 5; bases outside the gene matches: 8. CDR3 nucleotides: TGTGCCAGCAGCTCATCCGGGACAGGGGTCCACGAGCAGTACTTC. It is translated as CASSSSGTGVHEQYF.

The chain employs TRBV28 and TRBJ2-1, with a possible D match to TRBD2 (6 bases). CDR3 length equals 14 residues. CDR1 MDHEN and CDR2 SYDVKM come from the germline V gene. V was cut by 3 bases and J by 3 bases, with 9 bases left in between. The CDR3 nucleotides are TGTGCCAGCAGTTTCTTGGAGGGCTACAATGAGCAGTTCTTC. It specifies CASSFLEGYNEQFF. The full variable domain, in which reference TRBV28 and TRBJ2-1 provide the parts outside the CDR3, is DVKVTQSSRYLVKRTGEKVFLECVQDMDHENMFWYRQDPGLGLRLIYFSYDVKMKEKGDIPEGYSVSREKKERFSLILESASTNQTSMYLCASSFLEGYNEQFFGPGTRLTVL.

This chain's CDR3 is CASSSGTSRSYEQYF. As DNA, the CDR3 is TGTGCCAGCAGCTCGGGGACTAGTCGCTCCTACGAGCAGTACTTC. The chain has TRBV7-9 and TRBJ2-7, with 8 bases matching TRBD2. Germline values: CDR1 SEHNR, CDR2 FQNEAQ (reference sequence). The CDR3 sequence is 15 residues long. V lost 4 bases and J lost 0; bases outside the gene matches: 5.

The V call is TRBV9, the J call TRBJ2-7, with TRBD2 as a possible D gene (5 bases). V gave up 4 bases and J gave up 3 bases, with 20 bases separating them. This CDR3 is built from 16 residues. Germline V gene data show CDR1 as SGDLS and CDR2 as YYNGEE. Here the CDR3 DNA reads TGTGCCAGCAGCCCAAGACTACAAGAGCCTTACTACGAGCAGTACTTC. Its translation is CASSPRLQEPYYEQYF.

The V and J genes are TRBV6-1 and TRBJ2-7, with 12 bases matching TRBD1. The CDR3 is 17 residues long. The V segment lost 6 bases and the J segment 4 bases; nucleotides outside the gene matches: 13. Germline V gives CDR1 MNHNS, CDR2 SASEGT. CDR3 nucleotides: TGTGCCAGCAGGGAACCCGGGACAGGGGGCGCGTCTTACGAGCAGTACTTC. This encodes CASREPGTGGASYEQYF.

This sequence joins TRBV2 and TRBJ2-3, with TRBD2 as a possible D gene (6 bases). This CDR3 spans 15 amino acids. Per germline, CDR1 SNHLY and CDR2 FYNNEI. Trimming shortened V by 2 bases and J by 6 bases, and 15 bases separated the two germline ends. CDR3 DNA: TGTGCCAGCAGTGAAATAGTAGGACTAAAGGATACGCAGTATTTT. Translated, it gives CASSEIVGLKDTQYF. Drawing the rest from reference TRBV2 and TRBJ2-3, the complete variable domain is EPEVTQTPSHQVTQMGQEVILRCVPISNHLYFYWYRQILGQKVEFLVSFYNNEISEKSEIFDDQFSVERPDGSNFTLKIRSTKLEDSAMYFCASSEIVGLKDTQYFGPGTRLTVL.

This clone appeared a few times. The chain has TRBV9 and TRBJ2-3, with 8 bases identical to TRBD1. Germline-derived CDR1 and CDR2 are SGDLS and YYNGEE. The CDR3 is 16 amino acids. Losses at the gene ends were 3 bases for V and 3 bases for J; bases not matched to a gene: 9. CDR3 residues: CASSADRTGSTDTQYF. As DNA, the CDR3 is TGTGCCAGCAGCGCAGATAGGACAGGGTCGACAGATACGCAGTATTTT. Based on the CDR3 plus reference TRBV9 and TRBJ2-3, the full variable domain is DSGVTQTPKHLITATGQRVTLRCSPRSGDLSVYWYQQSLDQGLQFLIQYYNGEERAKGNILERFSAQQFPDLHSELNLSSLELGDSALYFCASSADRTGSTDTQYFGPGTRLTVL.

The chain is built from TRBV7-3 and TRBJ2-1; no clear D. The length of the CDR3 is 16 residues. From germline, CDR1 is SGHTA and CDR2 FQGTGA. The V and J ends lost 0 bases and 0 bases respectively, with 9 bases between them. CDR3 in amino acids: CASSLTAEYSYNEQFF. DNA for the CDR3: TGTGCCAGCAGCTTAACTGCAGAATACTCCTACAATGAGCAGTTCTTC. The variable domain in full, completed from reference TRBV7-3 and TRBJ2-1, reads GAGVSQTPSNKVTEKGKYVELRCDPISGHTALYWYRQSLGQGPEFLIYFQGTGAADDSGLPNDRFFAVRPEGSVSTLKIQRTERGDSAVYLCASSLTAEYSYNEQFFGPGTRLTVL.

The chain recombines TRBV4-1 with TRBJ1-4, with D maybe TRBD1 (6 bases). The V gene's germline CDR1 is MGHRA and CDR2 YSYEKL. V gave up 0 bases and J gave up 8 bases, with 25 bases separating them. CDR3 length equals 19 residues. This chain's CDR3 is CASSQELWRLTGSWEKLFF. The CDR3 DNA is TGCGCCAGCAGCCAAGAGCTATGGAGACTGACAGGCTCATGGGAAAAACTGTTTTTT.

This chain connects TRBV5-1 to TRBJ2-2; a possible D gene is TRBD2 (5 bases). Germline V gene lookup returns CDR1 SGHRS and CDR2 YFSETQ. The CDR3 runs to 15 residues. The V and J ends lost 2 bases and 6 bases respectively, with 14 bases between them. The chain's CDR3 is CASSLPGIGAGELFF. The CDR3 nucleotides are TGCGCCAGCAGCTTACCCGGGATCGGGGCCGGGGAGCTGTTTTTT. Full variable domain (remainder filled in from reference TRBV5-1 and TRBJ2-2): KAGVTQTPRYLIKTRGQQVTLSCSPISGHRSVSWYQQTPGQGLQFLFEYFSETQRNKGNFPGRFSGRQFSNSRSEMNVSTLELGDSALYLCASSLPGIGAGELFFGEGSRLTVL.

About this clone itself: The same CDR3 also results from other DNA sequences found in this sample. The chain uses TRBV2 and TRBJ2-5, with D maybe TRBD1 (6 bases). Germline-derived CDR1 and CDR2 are SNHLY and FYNNEI. There are 12 residues in the CDR3. Trimming removed 4 bases at V and 3 bases at J, with 6 bases between. Written as DNA, the CDR3 is TGTGCCAGCAGTGGACAGGAAGAGACCCAGTACTTC. It specifies CASSGQEETQYF.

Remarks on this clone: One end of the junction varies from germline; a read error may be responsible. The rearrangement uses TRBV19 and TRBJ2-6, with a possible D match to TRBD1 (5 bases). This CDR3 has 13 residues. CDR1 LNHDA and CDR2 SQIVND come from the germline V gene (reference sequence). CDR3 sequence (DNA): TGTGCCAGTAGTATCCCTGGGGCCAGCGTCCTGACTTTC. It codes for CASSIPGASVLTF.

This sequence joins TRBV27 and TRBJ2-5; D perhaps matches TRBD1 (6 bases). In germline, CDR1 is MNHEY, CDR2 SMNVEV (reference sequence). Trimming left V 5 bases short and J 4 bases short, with 11 bases between. The CDR3 length is 13 residues. Here the CDR3 reads CASSVQGRETQYF. For the CDR3, the DNA is TGTGCCAGCAGTGTACAGGGAAGAGAGACCCAGTACTTC.

This rearrangement joins TRBV5-4 to TRBJ2-5, with D possibly TRBD2 on 6 matching bases. CDR3 length: 14 amino acids. Germline-derived CDR1 and CDR2 are SGHNT and YYREEE (reference sequence). The V end lost 4 bases, the J end lost 5 bases, and 15 bases lay between the germline ends. The CDR3 nucleotides read TGTGCCAGCAGCGGGGCGGGACTCAGGGAGACCCAGTACTTC. Translated, it gives CASSGAGLRETQYF.